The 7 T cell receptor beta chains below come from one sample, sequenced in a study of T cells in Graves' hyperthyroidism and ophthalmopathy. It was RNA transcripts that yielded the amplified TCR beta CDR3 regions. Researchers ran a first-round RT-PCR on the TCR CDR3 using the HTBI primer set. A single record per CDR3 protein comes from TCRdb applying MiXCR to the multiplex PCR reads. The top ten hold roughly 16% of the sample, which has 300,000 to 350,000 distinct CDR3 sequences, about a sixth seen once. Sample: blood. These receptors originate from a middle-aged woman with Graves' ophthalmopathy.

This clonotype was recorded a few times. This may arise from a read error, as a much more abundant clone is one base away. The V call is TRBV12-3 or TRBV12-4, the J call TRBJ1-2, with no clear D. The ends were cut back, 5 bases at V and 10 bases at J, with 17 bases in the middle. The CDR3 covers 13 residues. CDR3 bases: TGTGCCAGCAGTGAAGGCGGCAGAGGGTCCTACACCTTC. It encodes CASSEGGRGSYTF.

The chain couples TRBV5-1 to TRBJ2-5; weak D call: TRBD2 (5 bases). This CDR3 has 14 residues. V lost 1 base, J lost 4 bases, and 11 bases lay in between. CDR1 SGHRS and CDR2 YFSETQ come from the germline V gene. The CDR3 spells CASSLRGPGETQYF. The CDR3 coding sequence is TGCGCCAGCAGCTTGCGAGGGCCGGGAGAGACCCAGTACTTC. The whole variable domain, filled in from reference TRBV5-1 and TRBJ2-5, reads KAGVTQTPRYLIKTRGQQVTLSCSPISGHRSVSWYQQTPGQGLQFLFEYFSETQRNKGNFPGRFSGRQFSNSRSEMNVSTLELGDSALYLCASSLRGPGETQYFGPGTRLLVL.

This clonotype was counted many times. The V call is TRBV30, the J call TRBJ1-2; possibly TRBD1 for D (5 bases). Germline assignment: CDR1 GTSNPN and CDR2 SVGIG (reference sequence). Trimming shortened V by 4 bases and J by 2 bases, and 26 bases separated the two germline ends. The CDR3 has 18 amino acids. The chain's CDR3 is CAWTKSYRSGGGNYGYTF. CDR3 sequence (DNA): TGTGCCTGGACTAAATCGTATCGGTCCGGGGGAGGAAACTATGGCTACACCTTC.

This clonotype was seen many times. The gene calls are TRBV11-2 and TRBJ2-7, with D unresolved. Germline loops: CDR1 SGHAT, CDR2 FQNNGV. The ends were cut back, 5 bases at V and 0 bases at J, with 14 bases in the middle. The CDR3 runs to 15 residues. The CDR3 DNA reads TGTGCCAGCAGCCCAGCACCTATTAGCTCCTACGAGCAGTACTTC. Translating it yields CASSPAPISSYEQYF.

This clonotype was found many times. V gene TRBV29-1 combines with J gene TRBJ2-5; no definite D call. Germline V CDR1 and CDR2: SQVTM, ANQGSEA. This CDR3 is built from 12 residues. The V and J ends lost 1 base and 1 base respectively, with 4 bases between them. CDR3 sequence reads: CSVEGAQETQYF. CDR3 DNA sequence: TGCAGCGTTGAAGGGGCCCAAGAGACCCAGTACTTC.

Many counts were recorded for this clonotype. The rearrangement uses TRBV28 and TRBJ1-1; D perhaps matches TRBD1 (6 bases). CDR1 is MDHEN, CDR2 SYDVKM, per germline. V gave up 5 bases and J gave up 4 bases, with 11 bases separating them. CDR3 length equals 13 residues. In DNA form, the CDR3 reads TGTGCCAGCAGTACATACAGGGTCACTGAAGCTTTCTTT. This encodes CASSTYRVTEAFF.

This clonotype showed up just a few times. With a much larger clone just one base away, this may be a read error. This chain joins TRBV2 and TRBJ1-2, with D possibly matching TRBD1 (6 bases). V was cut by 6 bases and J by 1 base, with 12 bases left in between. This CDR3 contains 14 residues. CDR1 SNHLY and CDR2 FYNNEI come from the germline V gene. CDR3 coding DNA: TGTGCCAGCAGAAGGGACACCGATAACTATGGCTACACCTTC. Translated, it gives CASRRDTDNYGYTF.